This T cell receptor beta chain was identified in a study of identical twins (dated by TCRdb to the mid-2010s). Context from the whole study: The study deep-sequenced TCR alpha and beta repertoires from monozygotic twins, unrelated adults of various ages and cord blood to test whether fetal clonotypes persist. To rule out contamination, the twin experiments were replicated at different times with different library preparation protocols. What the study reported, not specific to this receptor: Compared with coincidental sharing between unrelated individuals, out-of-frame TCR alpha sequences shared between twins showed an excess of sequences with low generation probability. Abundant cord blood beta clonotypes carried fewer insertions; young adult naive repertoires showed a weaker similar trend, while memory repertoires showed none. A weaker excess of twin sharing was found in beta out-of-frame sequences because the signal-to-noise ratio was lowered by fewer shared sequences. Because the same donors could not be followed over many years, the conclusions relied on cross-sectional statistical analysis. In monozygotic twins, recombination models systematically underestimated out-of-frame TCR alpha sharing, but the models matched the sharing seen between unrelated individuals. Invariant T cells such as MAIT and iNKT could partly confound zero-insertion analyses, though diverse VJ usage argued against this for most clonotypes.

The protocol used for the library was 5' RACE. The instrument was an Illumina HiSeq 2000. A universal primer binding site was introduced by template switching, and a unique molecular identifier was present in the final cDNA, enabling accurate counting of TCR cDNA molecules. First-strand cDNA for TCR alpha and beta chains was synthesized from specific primers in the conserved constant-segment region. To control for contamination, every cDNA library carried two barcodes: a SMART-Mk sample barcode plus Illumina barcodes. TruSeq adapter sequences and Illumina sample barcodes were added in two successive PCR steps. TCR alpha and beta cDNA libraries were sequenced on the Illumina HiSeq platform with custom primers. The authors' analysis ran thus. Unique molecular identifiers were extracted from raw reads with MiGEC, and CDR3 positions were determined with MiXCR. Recombination models were inferred per individual with the repgenHMM and IGoR tools using an EM algorithm. The tcR package in R was used for shared clonotype analysis, with sharing normalized by the product of cloneset sizes. To study raw recombination without the effects of thymic and clonal selection, out-of-frame nonproductive sequences were analyzed. Clones were called with MiXCR by TCRdb after fastp trimmed the public reads at Q25, and only in-frame beta chains were retained. Rows are unified per CDR3 protein, each entry keeping the most common DNA and genes. The V and J calls and clone size come from TCRdb's table, not from the authors' own analysis. Across this sample there are hundreds of thousands of distinct CDR3 sequences, with about 20% seen only once. The top ten hold 13% of the sample.

This clonotype appeared a few times. Its antigen remains undetermined. Base qualities are not provided; no much larger clone lies one nucleotide away. Only healthy Caucasian donors were included. The twin cohort consisted of three pairs of female monozygotic twins, all aged about 18 to 29 years. The RNA used for TCR libraries was isolated from peripheral blood mononuclear cells. These data also formed part of another study, on T cells expressing NK-cell markers. In that second paper, the authors write: Three sorted T-cell subsets (CD3+CD56+NKG2C+, CD3+CD56+NKG2C- and CD3+CD56-NKG2C+) from eight donors had their TCR beta-chain repertoires profiled. Of the eight sequenced donors, seven were found to be HCMV-seropositive and one was found to be HCMV-seronegative. To restrict sorting to alphabetaTCR-expressing T cells, an anti-gammadeltaTCR antibody was added in several experiments. In several donors, the dominant CD3+CD56+NKG2C+ clonotypes were found to rank among the top 10 CD8+ clonotypes and to make up 1.0-7.0% of CD8+ T cells. Those dominant clonotypes were again the most abundant among CD3+CD56-NKG2C+ cells in a handful of donors, at about 25-60.1%. Whether the expanded NKG2C-expressing T cell clones were specific for HCMV antigens was left unclear. Randomly selected healthy volunteers, three men and five women, were used as the eight sequenced donors. HCMV-specific IgG was detected in serum with a commercial ELISA kit to determine HCMV serostatus. Bulk peripheral blood T-cell repertoires were additionally sequenced from unsorted PBMC for several donors. MIGEC handled demultiplexing of the reads and grouping by UMI, while MiTCR was used to assemble and quantify clonotypes. To remove erroneous sequences, TCR cDNA sequences were retained only when supported by two or more reads. Downstream repertoire analysis used the tcR package, and clonotypes were matched across fractions by CDR3 nucleotide sequence plus V segment. Antigen specificity was annotated against VDJdb with VDJmatch, allowing one amino acid substitution in CDR3.

The source material was PBMCs. This clonotype was obtained from a woman aged 18-29 years in good health.

Here is the DNA: TGTGCCAGCAGTCGGACAAGGGCAGACAAAGCTTTCTTT. Its amino acids are CASSRTRADKAFF. Recombination linked TRBV7-2 to TRBJ1-1; a tentative D match to TRBD1 spans 5 bases. The CDR3 goes from the cysteine to the phenylalanine over 13 residues. Just CDR3 DNA is preserved here, 39 bases in frame from base 1. The germline V gene specifies SGHTA as CDR1 and FQGNSA as CDR2. V and J are truncated by 6 bases and 9 bases respectively, leaving an intervening sequence of 17 bases.